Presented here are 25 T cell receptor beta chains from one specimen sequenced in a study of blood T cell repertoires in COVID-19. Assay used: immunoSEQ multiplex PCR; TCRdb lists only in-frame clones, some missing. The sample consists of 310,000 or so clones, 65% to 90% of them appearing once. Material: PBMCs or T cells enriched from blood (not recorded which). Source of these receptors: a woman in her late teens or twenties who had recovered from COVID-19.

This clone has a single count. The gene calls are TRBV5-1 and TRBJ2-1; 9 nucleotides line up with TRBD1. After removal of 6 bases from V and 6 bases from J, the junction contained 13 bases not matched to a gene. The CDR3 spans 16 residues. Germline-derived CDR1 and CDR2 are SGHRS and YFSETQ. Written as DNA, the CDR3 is TGCGCCAGCACCCCGCCTCCGGGACAGGGACTCAATGAGCAGTTCTTC. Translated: CASTPPPGQGLNEQFF.

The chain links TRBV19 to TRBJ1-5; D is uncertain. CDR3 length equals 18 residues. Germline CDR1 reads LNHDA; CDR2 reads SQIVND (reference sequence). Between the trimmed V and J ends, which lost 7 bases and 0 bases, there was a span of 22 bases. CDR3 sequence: CASTYTPEGRASNQPQHF. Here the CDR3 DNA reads TGTGCCAGTACCTACACCCCGGAGGGCCGAGCTAGCAATCAGCCCCAGCATTTT.

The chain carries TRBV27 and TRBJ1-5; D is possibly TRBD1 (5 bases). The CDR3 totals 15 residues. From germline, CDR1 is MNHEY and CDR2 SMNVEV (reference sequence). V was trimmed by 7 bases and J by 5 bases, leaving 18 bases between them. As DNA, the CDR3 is TGTGCCAGCAAGGTATGGGGTCCGGGGGATCAGCCCCAGCATTTT. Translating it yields CASKVWGPGDQPQHF.

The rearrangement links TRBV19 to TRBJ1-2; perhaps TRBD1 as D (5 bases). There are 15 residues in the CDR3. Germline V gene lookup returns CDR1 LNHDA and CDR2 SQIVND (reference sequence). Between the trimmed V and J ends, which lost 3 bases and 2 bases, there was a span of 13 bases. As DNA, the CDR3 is TGTGCCAGTAGTATCTCGGGTCGGGGGAACTATGGCTACACCTTC. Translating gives CASSISGRGNYGYTF.

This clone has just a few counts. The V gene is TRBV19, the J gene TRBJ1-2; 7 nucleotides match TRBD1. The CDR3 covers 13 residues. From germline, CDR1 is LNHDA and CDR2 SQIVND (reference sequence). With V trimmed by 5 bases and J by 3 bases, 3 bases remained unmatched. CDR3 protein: CASSVGQHYGYTF. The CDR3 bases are TGTGCCAGTAGTGTGGGACAGCACTATGGCTACACCTTC.

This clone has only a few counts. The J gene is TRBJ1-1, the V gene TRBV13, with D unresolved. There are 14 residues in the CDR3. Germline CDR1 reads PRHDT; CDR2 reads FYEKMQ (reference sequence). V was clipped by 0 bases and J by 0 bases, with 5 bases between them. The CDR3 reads CASSLGYLNTEAFF. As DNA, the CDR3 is TGTGCCAGCAGCTTAGGATACTTGAACACTGAAGCTTTCTTT.

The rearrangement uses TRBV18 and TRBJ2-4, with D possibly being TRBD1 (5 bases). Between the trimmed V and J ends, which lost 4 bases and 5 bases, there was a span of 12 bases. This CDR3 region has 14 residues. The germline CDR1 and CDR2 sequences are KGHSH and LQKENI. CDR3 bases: TGTGCCAGCTCACGGGCAGGGTTCCAAAACATTCAGTACTTC. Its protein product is CASSRAGFQNIQYF.

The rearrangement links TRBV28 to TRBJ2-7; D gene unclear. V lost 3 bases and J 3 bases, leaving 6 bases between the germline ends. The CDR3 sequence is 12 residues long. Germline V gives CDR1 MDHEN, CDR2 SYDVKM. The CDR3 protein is CASSFGDYEQYF. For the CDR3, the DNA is TGTGCCAGCAGTTTTGGAGACTACGAGCAGTACTTC.

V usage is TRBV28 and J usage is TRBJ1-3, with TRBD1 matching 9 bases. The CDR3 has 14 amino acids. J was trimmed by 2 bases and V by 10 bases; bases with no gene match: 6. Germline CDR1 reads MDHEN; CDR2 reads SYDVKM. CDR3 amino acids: CATQGTGPGNTIYF. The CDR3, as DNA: TGTGCCACCCAAGGGACAGGGCCTGGAAACACCATATATTTT.

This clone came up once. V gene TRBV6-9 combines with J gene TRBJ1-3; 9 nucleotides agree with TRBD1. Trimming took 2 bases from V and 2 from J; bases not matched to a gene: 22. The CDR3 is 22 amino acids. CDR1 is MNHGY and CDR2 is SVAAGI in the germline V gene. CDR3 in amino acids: CASSYPGWRQGEGVKTGNTIYF. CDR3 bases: TGTGCCAGCAGTTATCCCGGCTGGAGACAGGGGGAGGGGGTTAAGACTGGAAACACCATATATTTT.

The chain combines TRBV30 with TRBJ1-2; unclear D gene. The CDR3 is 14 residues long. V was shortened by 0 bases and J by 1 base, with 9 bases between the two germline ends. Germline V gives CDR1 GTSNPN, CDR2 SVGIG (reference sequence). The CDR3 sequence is CAWSVRLSNYGYTF. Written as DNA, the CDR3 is TGTGCCTGGAGTGTGAGGTTAAGTAACTATGGCTACACCTTC.

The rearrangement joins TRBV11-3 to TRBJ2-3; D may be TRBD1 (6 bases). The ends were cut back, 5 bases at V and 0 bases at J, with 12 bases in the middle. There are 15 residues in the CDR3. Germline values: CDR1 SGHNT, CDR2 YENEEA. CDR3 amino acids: CASSLGQRSTDTQYF. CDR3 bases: TGTGCCAGCAGCCTCGGACAGCGTAGCACAGATACGCAGTATTTT.

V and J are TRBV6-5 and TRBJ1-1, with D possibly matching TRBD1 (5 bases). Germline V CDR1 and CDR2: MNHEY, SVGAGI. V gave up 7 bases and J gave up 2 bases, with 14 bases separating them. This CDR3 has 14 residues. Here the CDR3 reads CASIHRTLNTEAFF. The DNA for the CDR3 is TGTGCCAGCATTCATAGGACACTAAACACTGAAGCTTTCTTT.

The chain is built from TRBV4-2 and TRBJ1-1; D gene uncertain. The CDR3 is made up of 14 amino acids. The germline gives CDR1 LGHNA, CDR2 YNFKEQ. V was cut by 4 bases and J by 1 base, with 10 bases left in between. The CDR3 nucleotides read TGTGCCAGCAGCCGAGGACTGCCGAACACTGAAGCTTTCTTT. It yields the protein CASSRGLPNTEAFF.

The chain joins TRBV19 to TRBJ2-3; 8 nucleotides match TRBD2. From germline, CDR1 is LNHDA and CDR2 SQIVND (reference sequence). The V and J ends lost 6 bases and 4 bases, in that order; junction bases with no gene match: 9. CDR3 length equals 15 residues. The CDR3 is CASSPGRGRPDTQYF. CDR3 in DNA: TGTGCCAGTAGCCCCGGGAGGGGGAGACCAGATACGCAGTATTTT. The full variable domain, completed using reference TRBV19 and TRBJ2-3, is DGGITQSPKYLFRKEGQNVTLSCEQNLNHDAMYWYRQDPGQGLRLIYYSQIVNDFQKGDIAEGYSVSREKKESFPLTVTSAQKNPTAFYLCASSPGRGRPDTQYFGPGTRLTVL.

CDR3 residues: CASSYGTGGNYEQYF. DNA for the CDR3: TGTGCCAGCAGTTACGGGACAGGGGGCAACTACGAGCAGTACTTC. This chain uses TRBV6-2 or TRBV6-3 with TRBJ2-7; 12 nucleotides match TRBD1. V shed 2 bases and J 3 bases; nucleotides not matched to a gene: 2. The CDR3 runs 15 residues. From germline, CDR1 is MNHEY and CDR2 SVGEGT.

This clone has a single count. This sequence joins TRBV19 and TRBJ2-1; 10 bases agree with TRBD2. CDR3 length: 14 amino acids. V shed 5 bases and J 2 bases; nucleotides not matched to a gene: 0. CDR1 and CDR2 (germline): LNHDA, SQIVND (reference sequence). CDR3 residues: CASSLAGAYNEQFF. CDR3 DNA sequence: TGTGCCAGTAGTCTAGCGGGGGCCTACAATGAGCAGTTCTTC.

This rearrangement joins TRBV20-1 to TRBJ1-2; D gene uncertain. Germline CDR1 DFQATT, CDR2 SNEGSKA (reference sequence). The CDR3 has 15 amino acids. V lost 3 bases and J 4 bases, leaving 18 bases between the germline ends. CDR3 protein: CSASSQGSTIYGYTF. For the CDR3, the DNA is TGCAGTGCTAGTTCCCAAGGGAGTACTATCTATGGCTACACCTTC.

The CDR3 DNA reads as TGCAGCGTCGCGGGGGGGGTCCTCACTGAAGCTTTCTTT. It codes for CSVAGGVLTEAFF. The chain employs TRBV29-1 and TRBJ1-1, with a tentative D call TRBD1 (5 bases). CDR3 length: 13 residues. CDR1 SQVTM and CDR2 ANQGSEA come from the germline V gene. With 6 bases removed from V and 4 bases from J, the gap between germline ends came to 15 bases. The variable domain in full, with the rest retrieved from reference TRBV29-1 and TRBJ1-1, is SAVISQKPSRDICQRGTSLTIQCQVDSQVTMMFWYRQQPGQSLTLIATANQGSEATYESGFVIDKFPISRPNLTFSTLTVSNMSPEDSSIYLCSVAGGVLTEAFFGQGTRLTVV.

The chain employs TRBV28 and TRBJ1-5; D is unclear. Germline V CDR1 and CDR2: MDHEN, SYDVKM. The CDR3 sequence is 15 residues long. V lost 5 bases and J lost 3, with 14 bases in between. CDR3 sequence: CASSPQFGDNQPQHF. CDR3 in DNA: TGTGCCAGCAGTCCGCAGTTCGGGGACAATCAGCCCCAGCATTTT. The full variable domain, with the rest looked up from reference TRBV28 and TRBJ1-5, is DVKVTQSSRYLVKRTGEKVFLECVQDMDHENMFWYRQDPGLGLRLIYFSYDVKMKEKGDIPEGYSVSREKKERFSLILESASTNQTSMYLCASSPQFGDNQPQHFGDGTRLSIL.

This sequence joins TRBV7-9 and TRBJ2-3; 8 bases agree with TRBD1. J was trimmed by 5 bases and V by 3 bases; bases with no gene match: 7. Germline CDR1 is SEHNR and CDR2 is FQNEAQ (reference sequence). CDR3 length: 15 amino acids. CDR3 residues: CASSLGDRKKDTQYF. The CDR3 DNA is TGTGCCAGCAGCTTGGGGGACAGGAAGAAAGATACGCAGTATTTT.

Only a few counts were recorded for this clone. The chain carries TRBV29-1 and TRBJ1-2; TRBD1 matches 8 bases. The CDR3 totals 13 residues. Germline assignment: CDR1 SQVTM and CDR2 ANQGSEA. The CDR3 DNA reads TGCACGGTGCAGGGGGCGCAAAGCTATGGCTACACCTTC. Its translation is CTVQGAQSYGYTF.

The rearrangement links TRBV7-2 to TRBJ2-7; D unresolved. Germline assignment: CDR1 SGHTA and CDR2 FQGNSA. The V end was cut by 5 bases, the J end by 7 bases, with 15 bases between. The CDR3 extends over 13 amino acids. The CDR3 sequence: CASSLNVLGEQYF. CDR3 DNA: TGTGCCAGCAGCCTAAATGTCCTCGGGGAGCAGTACTTC.

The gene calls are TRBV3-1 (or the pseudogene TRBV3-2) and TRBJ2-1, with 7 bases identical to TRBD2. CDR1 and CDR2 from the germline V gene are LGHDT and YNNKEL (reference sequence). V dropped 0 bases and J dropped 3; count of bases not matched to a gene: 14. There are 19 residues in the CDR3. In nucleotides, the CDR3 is TGTGCCAGCAGCCAAGAGGCCCGAGGGACTATACTATTCTACAATGAGCAGTTCTTC. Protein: CASSQEARGTILFYNEQFF.

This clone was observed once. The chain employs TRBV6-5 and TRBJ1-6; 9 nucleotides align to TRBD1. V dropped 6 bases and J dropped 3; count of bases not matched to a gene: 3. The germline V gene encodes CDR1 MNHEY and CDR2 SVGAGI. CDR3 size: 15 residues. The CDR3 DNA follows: TGTGCCAGCAGACAGGGGGCCCTCTATAATTCACCCCTCCACTTT. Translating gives CASRQGALYNSPLHF.